These 27 T cell receptor beta chains came from one sample sequenced in a study of identical twins. A single record per CDR3 protein comes from TCRdb applying MiXCR to the 5' RACE reads. The profile shows some 190,000 distinct CDR3 sequences, about a sixth of them singletons. The same sample was also studied in work on T cells expressing NK-cell markers.

Input material: CD8+ T cells sorted from blood. The origin of the receptors is a woman younger than 30 in good health.

The rearrangement joins TRBV25-1 to TRBJ2-1, with D perhaps matching TRBD1 (6 bases). Trimming removed 7 bases from V and 2 bases from J, with 18 bases in between. Germline V lookup: CDR1 MGHDK, CDR2 SYGVNS. CDR3 length: 16 residues. Here the CDR3 DNA reads TGTGCCAGCACCCGATCGGACAGCCTTACCTACAATGAGCAGTTCTTC. This gives the protein CASTRSDSLTYNEQFF.

The chain employs TRBV15 and TRBJ2-7, with 8 nucleotides matching TRBD1. Germline-derived CDR1 and CDR2 are LNHNV and YYDKDF (reference sequence). The CDR3 has 15 amino acids. Trimming took 1 base from V and 5 from J; bases not matched to a gene: 7. The CDR3 region has the DNA TGTGCCACCAGCAGAGCTAGGACAGGGCAAAACGAGCAGTACTTC. This encodes CATSRARTGQNEQYF.

The chain combines TRBV4-1 with TRBJ2-1; unclear D gene. The CDR3 is made up of 14 amino acids. The ends were cut back, 0 bases at V and 4 bases at J, with 7 bases in the middle. CDR1 and CDR2 (germline): MGHRA, YSYEKL. DNA for the CDR3: TGCGCCAGCAGCCAAGAGACGGTTTACAATGAGCAGTTCTTC. Translating gives CASSQETVYNEQFF.

The CDR3 spells CACCRGGGTSGYEQYF. CDR3 coding DNA: TGTGCCTGCTGCCGAGGGGGCGGGACTAGCGGCTACGAGCAGTACTTC. V is TRBV3-1 and J is TRBJ2-7, with TRBD2 matching over 11 bases. V lost 11 bases, J lost 3 bases, and 15 bases stayed unmatched. The CDR3 contains 16 residues. CDR1 LGHDT and CDR2 YNNKEL come from the germline V gene (reference sequence).

This sequence joins TRBV6-2 or TRBV6-3 and TRBJ2-1, with 10 bases identical to TRBD1. After removal of 8 bases from V and 4 bases from J, the junction contained 5 bases not matched to a gene. CDR1 is MNHEY, CDR2 SVGEGT, per germline. This CDR3 has 14 amino acids. The CDR3 DNA sequence: TGTGCCAGCGTCCGGGACAGGGGTTACAATGAGCAGTTCTTC. Protein sequence: CASVRDRGYNEQFF.

At least ten counts were recorded for this clonotype. This rearrangement joins TRBV20-1 to TRBJ2-1, with 7 nucleotides matching TRBD2. Trimming at V came to 0 bases and at J to 0 bases, leaving 5 bases not matched to a gene. Germline loops: CDR1 DFQATT, CDR2 SNEGSKA (reference sequence). This CDR3 comprises 16 residues. The CDR3, as DNA: TGCAGTGCTAGAGAACTAGCGCCGAGCTCCTACAATGAGCAGTTCTTC. Protein: CSARELAPSSYNEQFF.

This clonotype was seen a handful of times. This chain uses TRBV20-1 with TRBJ1-2; no clear D gene. Trimming shortened V by 4 bases and J by 3 bases, and 18 bases separated the two germline ends. The germline V gene has CDR1 DFQATT and CDR2 SNEGSKA (reference sequence). CDR3 length equals 15 residues. In nucleotides, the CDR3 is TGCAGTGCTATCGGGCCTCGGGAGGAGGACTATGGCTACACCTTC. Residues: CSAIGPREEDYGYTF.

V gene TRBV9 combines with J gene TRBJ2-2, with D uncertain. Germline V CDR1 and CDR2: SGDLS, YYNGEE. The V gene lost 2 bases and the J gene lost 6 bases, with 11 bases spanning the gap. The CDR3 consists of 14 residues. The CDR3 region has the DNA TGTGCCAGCAGCGTTGCGGACCGGCCCGGGGAGCTGTTTTTT. Translation gives CASSVADRPGELFF.

This clonotype showed up just a few times. This sequence joins TRBV10-2 and TRBJ2-7; D possibly corresponds to TRBD1 (5 bases). This CDR3 contains 12 residues. V lost 11 bases to trimming and J lost 2 bases, with 13 bases between them. The V gene's germline CDR1 is WSHSY and CDR2 SAAADI. CDR3 bases: TGCGCCGCCCAGACAGTTACCTACGAGCAGTACTTC. Encoded protein: CAAQTVTYEQYF.

The chain combines TRBV6-5 with TRBJ2-5; D possibly corresponds to TRBD2 (6 bases). The CDR3 is 11 amino acids. Trimming removed 8 bases at V and 6 bases at J, with 10 bases between. The V gene's germline CDR1 is MNHEY and CDR2 SVGAGI. The CDR3 reads CASASVQTQYF. The DNA for the CDR3 is TGTGCCAGCGCTAGCGTACAGACCCAGTACTTC.

The chain combines TRBV7-8 with TRBJ1-1; D remains unclear. The CDR3 runs to 14 residues. V lost 1 base, J lost 7 bases, and 13 bases lay in between. In germline, CDR1 is SGHVS, CDR2 FQNEAQ. The CDR3 loop is CASSLVIGQDEAFF. The CDR3, as DNA: TGTGCCAGCAGCTTAGTAATTGGTCAGGATGAAGCTTTCTTT. The variable domain in full, with the rest retrieved from reference TRBV7-8 and TRBJ1-1, is GAGVSQSPRYKVAKRGQDVALRCDPISGHVSLFWYQQALGQGPEFLTYFQNEAQLDKSGLPSDRFFAERPEGSVSTLKIQRTQQEDSAVYLCASSLVIGQDEAFFGQGTRLTVV.

This clonotype was seen a handful of times. The V gene is TRBV7-6, the J gene TRBJ1-1; the D is unclear. CDR1 is SGHVS, CDR2 FNYEAQ, per germline. V dropped 4 bases and J dropped 4 bases, with 13 bases sitting between them. The CDR3 has 14 amino acids. The CDR3 reads CASSSGLRSTEAFF. In DNA form, the CDR3 reads TGTGCCAGCAGCTCCGGTTTGCGGTCCACTGAAGCTTTCTTT.

The CDR3: CASSLRGTSGDTQYF. The CDR3 nucleotides are TGTGCCAGCAGCTTGAGGGGGACCTCCGGAGATACGCAGTATTTT. This chain links TRBV7-9 with TRBJ2-3; possibly TRBD1 for D (6 bases). The V gene lost 3 bases and the J gene lost 5 bases, with 15 bases spanning the gap. From germline, CDR1 is SEHNR and CDR2 FQNEAQ (reference sequence). The CDR3 consists of 15 residues.

The CDR3 region has the DNA TGTGCCAGCAGCCAAGAAGTAGCTTTGGAGACCCAGTACTTC. As protein: CASSQEVALETQYF. The rearrangement joins TRBV3-1 to TRBJ2-5; D gene uncertain. The CDR3 extends over 14 amino acids. V lost 0 bases to trimming and J lost 5 bases, with 10 bases between them. Germline CDR1 LGHDT, CDR2 YNNKEL (reference sequence).

This clonotype appeared a few times. The chain employs TRBV6-5 and TRBJ2-5; D not resolved. The CDR3 runs 13 residues. V lost 0 bases and J lost 5, with 7 bases in between. Germline CDR1 is MNHEY and CDR2 is SVGAGI. CDR3 amino acids: CASSYSGLETQYF. The CDR3 DNA reads TGTGCCAGCAGTTACTCCGGGTTGGAGACCCAGTACTTC.

In this sample, this clonotype turned up many times. This rearrangement joins TRBV11-2 to TRBJ2-1; D uncertain. Germline V CDR1 and CDR2: SGHAT, FQNNGV. This CDR3 contains 14 residues. Trimming removed 3 bases from V and 4 bases from J, with 10 bases in between. CDR3 coding DNA: TGTGCCAGCAGCTTTGAGGCCTTTTACAATGAGCAGTTCTTC. This translates into CASSFEAFYNEQFF.

This rearrangement joins TRBV25-1 to TRBJ2-5; D might be TRBD1 (7 bases). The CDR3 spans 14 residues. The germline V gene has CDR1 MGHDK and CDR2 SYGVNS. Trimming removed 1 base from V and 5 bases from J, with 11 bases in between. The CDR3 DNA is TGTGCCAGCAGTGAATCACCAGGGGGGGAGACCCAGTACTTC. Translated: CASSESPGGETQYF.

The chain recombines TRBV12-3 or TRBV12-4 with TRBJ1-1; D may be TRBD1 (6 bases). The ends were cut back, 7 bases at V and 6 bases at J, with 12 bases in the middle. This CDR3 is built from 12 residues. The CDR3 DNA sequence: TGTGCCAGCACCCTGGGGGGGCCTGAAGCTTTCTTT. Its translation is CASTLGGPEAFF.

This clonotype was seen only a few times. This chain connects TRBV29-1 to TRBJ2-3; 7 bases match TRBD1. The J segment lost 6 bases and the V segment lost 6 bases, leaving 6 bases of the junction unmatched. CDR1 is SQVTM and CDR2 is ANQGSEA in the germline V gene. The CDR3 contains 12 residues. CDR3 DNA sequence: TGCAGCGTCGCCCGGGACAGTGATACGCAGTATTTT. Its protein is CSVARDSDTQYF.

V gene TRBV3-1 combines with J gene TRBJ2-7; the match to TRBD2 covers 10 bases. Trimming at V came to 8 bases and at J to 0 bases, leaving 4 bases not matched to a gene. The CDR3 loop spans 14 amino acids. Germline V lookup: CDR1 LGHDT, CDR2 YNNKEL (reference sequence). DNA of the CDR3: TGTGCCAGCTCGAGCGGGGGGGCCTCCTACGAGCAGTACTTC. Residues: CASSSGGASYEQYF.

There are many counts of this clonotype. The genes are TRBV7-9 and TRBJ1-2; no clear D. Between the trimmed V and J ends, which lost 10 bases and 7 bases, there was a span of 16 bases. The CDR3 extends over 12 amino acids. The V gene's germline CDR1 is SEHNR and CDR2 FQNEAQ (reference sequence). The CDR3 DNA follows: TGTGCCACATTAAAGCTGTCGGGTGGCTACACCTTC. Translating it yields CATLKLSGGYTF.

This clonotype was recorded a few times. This chain links TRBV20-1 with TRBJ2-3; D ambiguous. This CDR3 spans 13 amino acids. Trimming shortened V by 2 bases and J by 6 bases, and 12 bases separated the two germline ends. Germline V gene sequence: CDR1 DFQATT, CDR2 SNEGSKA (reference sequence). The CDR3 region has the DNA TGCAGTGCTAGATTAGGGTGGACGGATACGCAGTATTTT. Protein product: CSARLGWTDTQYF.

The V gene is TRBV25-1, the J gene TRBJ1-1, with a possible D match to TRBD1 (5 bases). This CDR3 comprises 12 residues. The V gene lost 1 base and the J gene lost 10 bases, with 10 bases spanning the gap. Germline V lookup: CDR1 MGHDK, CDR2 SYGVNS. The CDR3 nucleotides read TGTGCCAGCAGTGAATGGGGGGAGAGAGCTTTCTTT. It translates to CASSEWGERAFF.

This clonotype was counted many times. The chain recombines TRBV13 with TRBJ2-5; the match to TRBD2 covers 10 bases. The ends lost 5 bases at V and 5 bases at J; junction bases unmatched: 8. Germline CDR1 PRHDT, CDR2 FYEKMQ (reference sequence). The CDR3 length is 15 residues. The chain's CDR3 is CASSNSGGAGETQYF. The CDR3 coding sequence is TGTGCCAGCAGCAACAGCGGGGGGGCCGGGGAGACCCAGTACTTC.

This clonotype was counted only a few times. The V gene is TRBV4-1, the J gene TRBJ2-5; 7 positions match TRBD2. V lost 3 bases, J lost 3 bases, and 4 bases stayed unmatched. The CDR3 is made up of 14 amino acids. The germline gives CDR1 MGHRA, CDR2 YSYEKL. CDR3: CASSQRLAEETQYF. The CDR3 DNA is TGCGCCAGCAGCCAGAGGCTAGCGGAAGAGACCCAGTACTTC.

A few counts support this clonotype. The J gene is TRBJ1-2, the V gene TRBV9, with 7 bases aligning to TRBD1. The junction had 7 bases not matched to a gene; V was cut back by 9 bases and J by 2 bases. Germline V gene lookup returns CDR1 SGDLS and CDR2 YYNGEE. The CDR3 contains 13 residues. CDR3 protein: CATSQGSNYGYTF. Written as DNA, the CDR3 is TGTGCCACTTCACAGGGGAGCAACTATGGCTACACCTTC.

CDR3: CASSRLQGAGPYEQYF. The CDR3 bases are TGTGCCAGCAGCCGGCTTCAAGGGGCGGGGCCCTACGAGCAGTACTTC. The chain has TRBV5-6 and TRBJ2-7, with D perhaps matching TRBD2 (6 bases). This CDR3 is built from 16 residues. V lost 4 bases and J lost 2, with 19 bases in between. Germline-derived CDR1 and CDR2 are SGHDT and YYEEEE. Looking up the rest from reference TRBV5-6 and TRBJ2-7 gives the full variable domain: DAGVTQSPTHLIKTRGQQVTLRCSPKSGHDTVSWYQQALGQGPQFIFQYYEEEERQRGNFPDRFSGHQFPNYSSELNVNALLLGDSALYLCASSRLQGAGPYEQYFGPGTRLTVT.